This is a list of T cell receptor beta chains from one sample in a study of graft-versus-host responses after intestinal transplantation. These TCRs' antigens remain unknown. The assay was immunoSEQ multiplex PCR, and TCRdb's table has in-frame clones only and misses some. The sample has more than 70,000 clones, approximately 80% seen once. Sequenced here: unstimulated CD4+ T cells sorted from spleen or lymph node cells, sampled before intestinal transplant. The receptors come from a human donor who received an intestinal transplant. CDR3s include the opening cysteine and the closing phenylalanine or tryptophan. D genes are given only for firm matches. Part of the rows lack a size; the others show once, few, many or a class for expanded clones.

size	V	J	D	DNA	CDR3
NA	TRBV5-1	TRBJ2-5	TRBD2	TGCGCCAGCAGCCCCGGTGGGTCAGCGGGGGAGACCCAGTACTTC	CASSPGGSAGETQYF
NA	TRBV10-2	TRBJ1-5	TRBD1	TGCGCCAGCGCCGGACCTCAGGGGGCCAGCAATCAGCCCCAGCATTTT	CASAGPQGASNQPQHF
NA	TRBV12-2	TRBJ2-7	NA	TGTGCAAGTCGCTTACCAAACAGGGGGGCCTCCTACGAGCAGTACTTC	CASRLPNRGASYEQYF
NA	TRBV28	TRBJ2-3	TRBD2	TGTGCCAGCAGTCCGATCCTAGCGGCTACGCAGTATTTT	CASSPILAATQYF
few	TRBV11-3	TRBJ2-5	TRBD1	TGTGCCAGCAGCTTAGGGCAGGGGGAGCCAGAGACCCAGTACTTC	CASSLGQGEPETQYF
once	TRBV28	TRBJ2-5	TRBD2	TGTGCCAGCAGTTTTTTTGGGTCTAGCGGAGACCAAGAGACCCAGTACTTC	CASSFFGSSGDQETQYF
NA	TRBV6-1	TRBJ2-7	TRBD1	TGTGCCAGCAGTGCCCAGGGGGCCTACGAGCAGTACTTC	CASSAQGAYEQYF
once	TRBV4-1	TRBJ2-7	TRBD2	TGCGCCAGCAGCCAATCAAGCGGGAGGGCCTCCTACGAGCAGTACTTC	CASSQSSGRASYEQYF
NA	TRBV5-1	TRBJ1-2	NA	TGCGCCAGCAGCTTGGGCTCGGGGAACTATGGCTACACCTTC	CASSLGSGNYGYTF
NA	TRBV18	TRBJ2-1	TRBD2	TGTGCCAGCTCATCGGGACTACTCGGTGAGCAGTTCTTC	CASSSGLLGEQFF
NA	TRBV10-1	TRBJ2-7	TRBD2	TGCGCCAGCAGTGGAGCAGCGGGGGTTACCTACGAGCAGTACTTC	CASSGAAGVTYEQYF
NA	TRBV5-8	TRBJ1-4	NA	TGTGCCAGCAGCCTAGAAGTTCAGGAAAAACTGTTTTTT	CASSLEVQEKLFF
NA	TRBV28	TRBJ1-2	TRBD1	TGTGCCAGCGTTACAGGGGGCGCGGGCTATGGCTACACCTTC	CASVTGGAGYGYTF
NA	TRBV27	TRBJ1-3	NA	TGTGCCAGCAGTTTATCGTTTCCAGGAAACACCATATATTTT	CASSLSFPGNTIYF
NA	TRBV30	TRBJ2-1	TRBD2	TGTGCCTCCCCTAGTCCTAGCGGGGGGAATGAGCAGTTCTTC	CASPSPSGGNEQFF
once	TRBV19	TRBJ2-3	TRBD1	TGTGCCAGTAGTACTTCGGGACAGGCCACAGATACGCAGTATTTT	CASSTSGQATDTQYF
NA	TRBV6-1	TRBJ1-1	NA	TGTGCCAGCAGTGCAAAAATGAACACTGAAGCTTTCTTT	CASSAKMNTEAFF
NA	TRBV28	TRBJ2-7	NA	TGTGCCAGCAAGCGGATCTCTTCAGACGAGCAGTACTTC	CASKRISSDEQYF
NA	TRBV18	TRBJ1-4	TRBD1	TGTGCCAGCAAACAGGGGACTAATGAAAAACTGTTTTTT	CASKQGTNEKLFF
once	TRBV19	TRBJ1-2	NA	TGTGCCAGTAGTATGCCATCCGGGACACGAAACTATGGCTACACCTTC	CASSMPSGTRNYGYTF
NA	TRBV11-2	TRBJ2-2	NA	TGTGCCAGCAGCTTAGTAGGCGGGGCCTTCGTCGGGGAGCTGTTTTTT	CASSLVGGAFVGELFF
NA	TRBV2	TRBJ2-1	TRBD2	TGTGCCAGCATGGGCGGGAGATCATACAATGAGCAGTTCTTC	CASMGGRSYNEQFF
NA	TRBV5-6	TRBJ1-4	NA	TGTGCCAGCAGCTTGGCAGGCCGGTATAATGAAAAACTGTTTTTT	CASSLAGRYNEKLFF
NA	TRBV5-4	TRBJ2-1	TRBD2	TGTGCCAGCAGCTTTCGGACTAGCGGGAGGGGGGGCTCCTACAATGAGCAGTTCTTC	CASSFRTSGRGGSYNEQFF
NA	TRBV28	TRBJ2-7	NA	TGTGCCAGCAGGTCCCTCTACGAGCAGTACTTC	CASRSLYEQYF
NA	TRBV4-1	TRBJ2-1	TRBD2	TGCGCCAGCAGCCAAGAACTAGCGGCCTGGGGGGGGAATGAGCAGTTCTTC	CASSQELAAWGGNEQFF
few	TRBV6-6	TRBJ2-7	NA	TGTGCCAGCAGGACGGGAAACTCCTACGAGCAGTACTTC	CASRTGNSYEQYF
NA	TRBV7-9	TRBJ2-1	TRBD2	TGTGCCAGCAGCATACTAGCGGGAGCTTACAATGAGCAGTTCTTC	CASSILAGAYNEQFF
NA	TRBV2	TRBJ1-2	NA	TGTGCCAGCAGTCCTCTGGAGGGTCTGGGCTACACCTTC	CASSPLEGLGYTF
once	TRBV9	TRBJ2-7	NA	TGTGCCAGCAGCGTATATAGCTCCGGCGAGCAGTACTTC	CASSVYSSGEQYF
NA	TRBV27	TRBJ1-2	TRBD1	TGTGCCAGCAGCAACGGCGGTAGACAGGGAAGGTATGGCTACACCTTC	CASSNGGRQGRYGYTF
few	TRBV5-6	TRBJ2-7	TRBD2	TGTGCCAGCAGCCAGAGGGGGACTAGCGGGAAGTCCTACGAGCAGTACTTC	CASSQRGTSGKSYEQYF
NA	TRBV7-2	TRBJ1-2	NA	TGTGCCAGCAGCCGCCGGACTGACTATGGCTACACCTTC	CASSRRTDYGYTF
NA	TRBV28	TRBJ2-1	NA	TGTGCCAGCAAACTCTATAGGAGGACGGGGAATGAGCAGTTCTTC	CASKLYRRTGNEQFF
few	TRBV14	TRBJ1-4	NA	TGTGCCAGCAGCCGCTACAGGGACACGGGGCTTAATGAAAAACTGTTTTTT	CASSRYRDTGLNEKLFF
once	TRBV5-1	TRBJ2-3	TRBD2	TGCGCCAGCAGCTCAGGACTAGCGACAGATACGCAGTATTTT	CASSSGLATDTQYF
few	TRBV7-2	TRBJ2-1	TRBD2	TGTGCCAGCAGCTTAGGACTAGCGCGATACAATGAGCAGTTCTTC	CASSLGLARYNEQFF
NA	TRBV28	TRBJ2-5	NA	TGTGCCAGCAGGTCCTCAGGGCTACAAGAGACCCAGTACTTC	CASRSSGLQETQYF
NA	TRBV5-4	TRBJ2-3	TRBD2	TGTGCCAGCAGCAGCCTAGCGGGGCTAACAGATACGCAGTATTTT	CASSSLAGLTDTQYF
NA	TRBV6-1	TRBJ1-5	NA	TGTGCCAGCAGTAGGGAGAGCCAGGTTTATCAGCCCCAGCATTTT	CASSRESQVYQPQHF
NA	TRBV6-6	TRBJ2-7	NA	TGTGCCAGCAGTTACTTCGGACAGAGCAACGAGCAGTACTTC	CASSYFGQSNEQYF
NA	TRBV5-4	TRBJ1-6	NA	TGTGCCAGCAGCTTCTCGACAAGTTTTAATTCACCCCCCCACTTT	CASSFSTSFNSPPHF
NA	TRBV6-1	TRBJ2-1	TRBD1	TGTGCCAGCAGTGAACCGGGACAGGCAAATGAGCAGTTCTTC	CASSEPGQANEQFF
NA	TRBV2	TRBJ2-3	NA	TGTGCCAGCACCAGGGGGGCGGGTGGCACAGATACGCAGTATTTT	CASTRGAGGTDTQYF
NA	TRBV9	TRBJ2-7	TRBD1	TGTGCCAGCAGCACCCATGCCGGACAGGGGATCGGTCAGTACTTC	CASSTHAGQGIGQYF
few	TRBV5-6	TRBJ2-7	NA	TGTGCCAGCAGCTTGACTGGCTACGAGCAGTACTTC	CASSLTGYEQYF
NA	TRBV5-5	TRBJ2-7	NA	TGTGCCAGCATTCCGGACAACTCCTACGAGCAGTACTTC	CASIPDNSYEQYF
once	TRBV19	TRBJ1-4	NA	TGTGCCAGTAGTATCGCGGGCACGGTAAGAAAACTGTTTTTT	CASSIAGTVRKLFF
NA	TRBV14	TRBJ2-7	TRBD1	TGTGCCAGCAGCCTTGACAGGGCCCACGAGCAGTACTTC	CASSLDRAHEQYF
NA	TRBV28	TRBJ1-5	NA	TGTGCCAGCAGTTTTTCGGGGAACGAACAGCCCCAGCATTTT	CASSFSGNEQPQHF